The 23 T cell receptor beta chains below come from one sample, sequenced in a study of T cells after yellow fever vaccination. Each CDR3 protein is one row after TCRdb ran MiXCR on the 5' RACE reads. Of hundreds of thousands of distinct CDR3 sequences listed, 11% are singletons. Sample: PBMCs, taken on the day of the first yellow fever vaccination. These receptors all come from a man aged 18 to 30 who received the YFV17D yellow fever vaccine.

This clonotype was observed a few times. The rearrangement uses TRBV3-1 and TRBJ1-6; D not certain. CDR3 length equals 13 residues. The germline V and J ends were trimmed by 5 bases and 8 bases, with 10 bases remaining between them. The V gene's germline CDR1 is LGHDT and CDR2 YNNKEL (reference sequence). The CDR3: CASSSTRDSPLHF. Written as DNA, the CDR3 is TGTGCCAGCAGCTCTACGAGGGATTCACCCCTCCACTTT.

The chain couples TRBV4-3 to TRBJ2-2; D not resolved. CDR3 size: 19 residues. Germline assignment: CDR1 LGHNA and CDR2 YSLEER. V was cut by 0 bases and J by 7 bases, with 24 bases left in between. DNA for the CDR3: TGCGCCAGCAGCCAAGATAATAGGAGAGGCAGAGGAGTTTACGGGGAGCTGTTTTTT. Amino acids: CASSQDNRRGRGVYGELFF.

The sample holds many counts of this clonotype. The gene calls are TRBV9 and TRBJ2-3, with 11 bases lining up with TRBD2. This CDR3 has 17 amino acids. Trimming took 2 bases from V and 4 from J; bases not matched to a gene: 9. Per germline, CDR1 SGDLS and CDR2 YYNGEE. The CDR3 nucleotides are TGTGCCAGCAGCGTGAATAGCGGGGGGGCCAGTTCAGATACGCAGTATTTT. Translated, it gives CASSVNSGGASSDTQYF.

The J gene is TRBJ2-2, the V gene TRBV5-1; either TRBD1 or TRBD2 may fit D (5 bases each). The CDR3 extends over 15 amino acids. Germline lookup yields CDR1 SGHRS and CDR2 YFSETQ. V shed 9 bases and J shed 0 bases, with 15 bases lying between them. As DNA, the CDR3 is TGCGCCACCTTTCCGGGACCCTCGAACACCGGGGAGCTGTTTTTT. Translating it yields CATFPGPSNTGELFF. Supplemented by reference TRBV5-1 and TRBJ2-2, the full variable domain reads KAGVTQTPRYLIKTRGQQVTLSCSPISGHRSVSWYQQTPGQGLQFLFEYFSETQRNKGNFPGRFSGRQFSNSRSEMNVSTLELGDSALYLCATFPGPSNTGELFFGEGSRLTVL.

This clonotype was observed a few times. The CDR3 sequence: CASSLVRGLGSNQPQHF. DNA of the CDR3: TGTGCCAGCAGCTTAGTACGGGGCTTAGGCAGCAATCAGCCCCAGCATTTT. V gene TRBV7-8 combines with J gene TRBJ1-5, with a possible D match to TRBD1 (5 bases). CDR1 SGHVS and CDR2 FQNEAQ come from the germline V gene. Trimming took off 1 base at V and 1 base at J, with 14 bases between the two ends. This CDR3 is 17 amino acids long.

DNA of the CDR3: TGTGCCAGCAGTTACTCGATGACAGGGGGCTTGAACTATGGCTACACCTTC. This encodes CASSYSMTGGLNYGYTF. This chain links TRBV6-5 with TRBJ1-2, with TRBD1 matching 10 bases. Germline V gene sequence: CDR1 MNHEY, CDR2 SVGAGI. The CDR3 loop spans 17 amino acids. V lost 0 bases, J lost 2 bases, and 6 bases stayed unmatched.

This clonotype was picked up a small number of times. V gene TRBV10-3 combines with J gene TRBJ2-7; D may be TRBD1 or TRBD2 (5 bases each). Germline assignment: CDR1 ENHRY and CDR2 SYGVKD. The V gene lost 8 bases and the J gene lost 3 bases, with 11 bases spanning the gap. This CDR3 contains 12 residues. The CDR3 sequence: CAISGTHYEQYF. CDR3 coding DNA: TGTGCCATCTCCGGGACCCACTACGAGCAGTACTTC.

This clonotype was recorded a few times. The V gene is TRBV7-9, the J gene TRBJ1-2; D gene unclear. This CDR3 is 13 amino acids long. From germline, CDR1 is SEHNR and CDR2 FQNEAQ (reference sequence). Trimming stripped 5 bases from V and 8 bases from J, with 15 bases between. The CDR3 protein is CASSHERGNGYTF. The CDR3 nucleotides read TGTGCCAGCAGCCACGAACGAGGCAACGGCTACACCTTC.

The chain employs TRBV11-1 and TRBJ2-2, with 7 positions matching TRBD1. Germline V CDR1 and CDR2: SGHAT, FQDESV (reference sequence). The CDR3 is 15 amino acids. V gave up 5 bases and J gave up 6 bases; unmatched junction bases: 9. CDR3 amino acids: CASSQQGYWAGELFF. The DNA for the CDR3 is TGTGCCAGCAGCCAACAGGGGTATTGGGCCGGGGAGCTGTTTTTT.

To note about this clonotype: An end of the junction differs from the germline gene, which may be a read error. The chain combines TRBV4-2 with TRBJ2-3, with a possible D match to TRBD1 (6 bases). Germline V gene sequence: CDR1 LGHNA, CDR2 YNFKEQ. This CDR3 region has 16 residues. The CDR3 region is CASSQDWTASTDTQYF. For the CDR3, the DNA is TGCGCCAGCAGCCAAGATTGGACAGCTAGCACAGATACGCAGTATTTT.

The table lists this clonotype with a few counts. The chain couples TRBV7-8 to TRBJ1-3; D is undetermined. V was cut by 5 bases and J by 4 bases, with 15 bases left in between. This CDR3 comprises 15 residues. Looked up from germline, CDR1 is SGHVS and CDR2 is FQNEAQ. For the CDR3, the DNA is TGTGCCAGCAGCGACCGAGCGGTCGCGGGAAACACCATATATTTT. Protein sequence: CASSDRAVAGNTIYF.

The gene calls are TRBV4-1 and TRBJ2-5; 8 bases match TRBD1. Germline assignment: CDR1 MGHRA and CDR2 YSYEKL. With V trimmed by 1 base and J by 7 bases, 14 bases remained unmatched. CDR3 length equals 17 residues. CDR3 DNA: TGCGCCAGCAGCCAAGCGAGACAGGGGAGCGCAAGACGGACCCAGTACTTC. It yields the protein CASSQARQGSARRTQYF.

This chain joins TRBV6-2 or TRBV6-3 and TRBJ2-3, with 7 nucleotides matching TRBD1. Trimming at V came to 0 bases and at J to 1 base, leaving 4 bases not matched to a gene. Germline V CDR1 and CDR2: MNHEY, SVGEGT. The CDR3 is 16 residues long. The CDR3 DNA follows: TGTGCCAGCAGTTACTCGAAGGGGGCAGGCACAGATACGCAGTATTTT. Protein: CASSYSKGAGTDTQYF.

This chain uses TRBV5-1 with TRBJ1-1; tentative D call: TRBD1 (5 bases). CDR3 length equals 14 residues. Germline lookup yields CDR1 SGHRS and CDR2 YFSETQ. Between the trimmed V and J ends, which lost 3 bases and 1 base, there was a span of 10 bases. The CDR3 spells CASSYGTANTEAFF. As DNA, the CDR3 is TGCGCCAGCAGCTACGGGACGGCGAACACTGAAGCTTTCTTT.

In nucleotides, the CDR3 is TGTGCCAGCAGCCCAAGCGGATACACAGATACGCAGTATTTT. Its protein product is CASSPSGYTDTQYF. The gene calls are TRBV7-2 and TRBJ2-3, with D perhaps matching TRBD2 (5 bases). The germline gives CDR1 SGHTA, CDR2 FQGNSA. The CDR3 length is 14 residues. The ends were cut back, 5 bases at V and 2 bases at J, with 11 bases in the middle.

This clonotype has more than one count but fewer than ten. The CDR3 DNA is TGTGCCAGCAGCGTAGACTCTCTAGGCTACGAGCAGTACTTC. Amino acids: CASSVDSLGYEQYF. V is TRBV9 and J is TRBJ2-7; no clear D gene. Trimming pared 0 bases from V and 3 bases from J, leaving 10 bases between. This CDR3 is built from 14 residues. The germline CDR1 and CDR2 sequences are SGDLS and YYNGEE. Full variable domain (remainder filled in from reference TRBV9 and TRBJ2-7): DSGVTQTPKHLITATGQRVTLRCSPRSGDLSVYWYQQSLDQGLQFLIQYYNGEERAKGNILERFSAQQFPDLHSELNLSSLELGDSALYFCASSVDSLGYEQYFGPGTRLTVT.

The CDR3 loop is CASSGHRAEGGELFF. CDR3 coding DNA: TGCGCCAGCAGCGGTCACAGGGCTGAAGGCGGGGAGCTGTTTTTT. V is TRBV5-1 and J is TRBJ2-2; a possible D gene is TRBD1 (6 bases). This CDR3 is 15 amino acids long. The V and J ends lost 4 bases and 7 bases respectively, with 17 bases between them. From germline, CDR1 is SGHRS and CDR2 YFSETQ.

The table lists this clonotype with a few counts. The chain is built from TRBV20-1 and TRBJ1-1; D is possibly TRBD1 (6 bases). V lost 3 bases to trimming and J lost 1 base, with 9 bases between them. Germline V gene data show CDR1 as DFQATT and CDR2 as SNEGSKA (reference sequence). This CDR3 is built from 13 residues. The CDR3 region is CSASAGANTEAFF. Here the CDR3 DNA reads TGCAGTGCTAGCGCAGGGGCGAACACTGAAGCTTTCTTT.

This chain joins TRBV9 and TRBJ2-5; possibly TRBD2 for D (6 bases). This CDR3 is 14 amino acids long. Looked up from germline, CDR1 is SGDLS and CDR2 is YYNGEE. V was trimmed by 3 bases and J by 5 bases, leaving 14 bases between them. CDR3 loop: CASSEGGNGETQYF. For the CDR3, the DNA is TGTGCCAGCAGCGAGGGCGGGAACGGCGAGACCCAGTACTTC.

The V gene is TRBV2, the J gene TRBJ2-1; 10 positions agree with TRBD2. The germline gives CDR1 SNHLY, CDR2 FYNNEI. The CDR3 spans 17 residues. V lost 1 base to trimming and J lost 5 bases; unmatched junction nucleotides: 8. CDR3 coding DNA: TGTGCCAGCAGTGAAGGGCTCATGCTAGCGGGGGACAATGAGCAGTTCTTC. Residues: CASSEGLMLAGDNEQFF.

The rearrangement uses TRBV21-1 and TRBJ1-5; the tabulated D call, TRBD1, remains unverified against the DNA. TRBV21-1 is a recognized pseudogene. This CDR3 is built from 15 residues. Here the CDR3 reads CASSKERGRGTPQHF. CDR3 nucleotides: TGTGCCAGCAGCAAAGAGAGGGGACGAGGGACCCCCCAGCATTTT.

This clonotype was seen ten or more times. The CDR3 bases are TGTGCCAGCAGCTTAGGGGGACAGGGGAGCACAGATACGCAGTATTTT. Protein sequence: CASSLGGQGSTDTQYF. The chain employs TRBV7-2 and TRBJ2-3; 10 nucleotides agree with TRBD1. After removal of 1 base from V and 0 bases from J, the junction contained 1 base not matched to a gene. The CDR3 is 16 residues long. Germline V gene data show CDR1 as SGHTA and CDR2 as FQGNSA.

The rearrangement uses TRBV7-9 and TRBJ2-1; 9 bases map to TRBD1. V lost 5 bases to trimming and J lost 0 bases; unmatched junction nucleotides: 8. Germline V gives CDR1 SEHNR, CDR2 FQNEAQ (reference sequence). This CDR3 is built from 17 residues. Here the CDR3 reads CASSGTGSRSSYNEQFF. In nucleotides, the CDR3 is TGTGCCAGCAGCGGGACAGGGTCCCGTTCCTCCTACAATGAGCAGTTCTTC.